The rows below give T cell receptor beta chains drawn from one sample of a study of cytomegalovirus exposure and HLA in healthy donors. Assay: immunoSEQ multiplex PCR; the TCRdb copy retains only in-frame clones and omits some. Of 150,000 to 200,000 clones in the sample, over 85% were seen once. The sample consisted of PBMCs. These receptors were taken from a man in his late teens or twenties in good health and CMV-seropositive. Each CDR3 is given with its conserved first and last residue. A D gene is named only where the DNA matches it firmly. Size values are once, few and many counts, or a class for expanded clones, and some rows have none.

v_call	d_call	j_call	clone_size	cdr3_aa	cdr3_nt
TRBV5-1	TRBD1	TRBJ2-2	.	CASSSGTATGELFF	TGCGCCAGCAGCTCAGGGACAGCCACCGGGGAGCTGTTTTTT
TRBV9	.	TRBJ2-7	few	CASSVSWGNEQYF	TGTGCCAGCAGCGTATCTTGGGGCAACGAGCAGTACTTC
TRBV14	TRBD1	TRBJ2-5	.	CASSKDRGLETQYF	TGTGCCAGCAGCAAGGACAGGGGGCTGGAGACCCAGTACTTC
TRBV7-2	.	TRBJ2-1	.	CAPRGRGAYNEQFF	TGTGCCCCAAGGGGGAGAGGGGCCTACAATGAGCAGTTCTTC
TRBV9	TRBD2	TRBJ2-1	.	CASSPIAGGPYNEQFF	TGTGCCAGCAGCCCAATAGCGGGAGGGCCATACAATGAGCAGTTCTTC
TRBV30	.	TRBJ1-1	.	CAWSVGAEAFF	TGTGCCTGGAGTGTGGGAGCTGAAGCTTTCTTT
TRBV29-1	.	TRBJ2-3	.	CSVEEGEWGTDTQYF	TGCAGCGTTGAAGAAGGAGAGTGGGGCACAGATACGCAGTATTTT
TRBV6-4	.	TRBJ1-5	few	CASSAGENQPQHF	TGTGCCAGCAGTGCCGGAGAAAATCAGCCCCAGCATTTT
TRBV19	TRBD2	TRBJ2-7	.	CASSSKTSGRASYEQYF	TGTGCCAGTAGTTCAAAAACTAGCGGGAGGGCCTCCTACGAGCAGTACTTC
TRBV10-3	TRBD1	TRBJ1-5	.	CAISEGTGLDQPQHF	TGTGCCATCAGTGAGGGGACAGGTCTGGATCAGCCCCAGCATTTT
TRBV21-1	.	TRBJ2-6	few	CASSKDSLSGANVLTF	TGTGCCAGCAGCAAAGACAGCCTCTCTGGGGCCAACGTCCTGACTTTC
TRBV5-8	TRBD2	TRBJ2-1	.	CASSLGGGLAGYNEQFF	TGTGCCAGCAGCTTGGGAGGAGGACTAGCGGGCTACAATGAGCAGTTCTTC
TRBV6-1	TRBD1	TRBJ1-5	once	CASSGTFGTGSNSNQPQHF	TGTGCCAGCAGTGGGACTTTCGGGACAGGGTCCAATAGCAATCAGCCCCAGCATTTT